These 5 T cell receptor beta chains were sequenced from one sample in a study of OX40 agonist ivuxolimab in advanced cancers. The repertoire was sequenced with immunoSEQ multiplex PCR; TCRdb's copy has only in-frame clones and lacks some. The sample holds 50,000 or so clones, approximately 90% seen once. Specimen: CD4+ or CD8+ T cells sorted from blood, collected in a trial of the OX40 agonist ivuxolimab. These receptor sequences come from an adult with an advanced solid tumor such as melanoma, head and neck, liver or kidney cancer.

The V gene is TRBV11-2, the J gene TRBJ2-7, with D tentatively TRBD1 (6 bases). CDR1 SGHAT and CDR2 FQNNGV come from the germline V gene. The CDR3 is made up of 15 amino acids. Trimming cost V 5 bases and J 4 bases, with 18 bases left between them. DNA of the CDR3: TGTGCCAGCAGCCCGAGGGTAGGGGGACGGTACGAGCAGTACTTC. This translates into CASSPRVGGRYEQYF. Variable domain in full (rest from reference TRBV11-2 and TRBJ2-7): EAGVAQSPRYKIIEKRQSVAFWCNPISGHATLYWYQQILGQGPKLLIQFQNNGVVDDSQLPKDRFSAERLKGVDSTLKIQPAKLEDSAVYLCASSPRVGGRYEQYFGPGTRLTVT.

This clone was counted only a few times. The CDR3: CASSDSTLGQGQETQYF. CDR3 nucleotides: TGTGCCAGCAGCGATTCAACCCTTGGACAGGGCCAAGAGACCCAGTACTTC. The genes are TRBV7-9 and TRBJ2-5; 8 nucleotides align to TRBD1. J was trimmed by 1 base and V by 5 bases; bases with no gene match: 12. Germline V gene data show CDR1 as SEHNR and CDR2 as FQNEAQ (reference sequence). The CDR3 extends over 17 amino acids.

Remarks on this clone: A read error may account for a junction end that differs from germline. Other DNA sequences in the same sample also yield this CDR3. The chain combines TRBV4-1 with TRBJ1-1, with D possibly being TRBD1 (5 bases). CDR3 length: 13 amino acids. Germline lookup yields CDR1 MGHRA and CDR2 YSYEKL. As DNA, the CDR3 is TGTGCCAGCAGCCAAGGACAGAACACTGAAGCTTTCTTT. Encoded protein: CASSQGQNTEAFF.

The chain uses TRBV21-1 and TRBJ2-1; the listed D gene, TRBD1, was not tested against the DNA. TRBV21-1 is assigned pseudogene status. The CDR3 loop spans 15 amino acids. This CDR3 reads CASSKMGRGYNEQFF. CDR3 in DNA: TGTGCCAGCAGCAAAATGGGCAGGGGCTACAATGAGCAGTTCTTC.

The CDR3 reads CASSPASAGFEQYF. In DNA, the CDR3 is TGTGCCAGTAGTCCGGCGAGTGCGGGGTTCGAGCAGTACTTC. V usage is TRBV19 and J usage is TRBJ2-7, with a weak D call TRBD2 (6 bases). CDR3 length: 14 residues. V shed 5 bases and J shed 6 bases, with 17 bases lying between them. CDR1 LNHDA and CDR2 SQIVND come from the germline V gene (reference sequence).